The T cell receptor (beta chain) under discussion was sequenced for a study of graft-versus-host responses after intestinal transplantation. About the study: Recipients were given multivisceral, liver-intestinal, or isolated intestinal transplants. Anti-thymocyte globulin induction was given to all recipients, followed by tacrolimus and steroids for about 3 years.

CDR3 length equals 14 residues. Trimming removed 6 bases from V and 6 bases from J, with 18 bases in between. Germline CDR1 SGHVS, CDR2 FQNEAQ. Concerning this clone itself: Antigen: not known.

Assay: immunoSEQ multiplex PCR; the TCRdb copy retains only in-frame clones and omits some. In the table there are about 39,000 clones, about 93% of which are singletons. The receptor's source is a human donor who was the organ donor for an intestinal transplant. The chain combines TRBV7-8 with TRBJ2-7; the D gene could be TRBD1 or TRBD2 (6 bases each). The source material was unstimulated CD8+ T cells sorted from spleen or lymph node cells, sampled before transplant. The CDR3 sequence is CASSAGQSPGEQYF. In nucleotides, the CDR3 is TGTGCCAGCAGTGCGGGACAAAGCCCAGGCGAGCAGTACTTC.